The 32 T cell receptor beta chains below were found in one sample sequenced in a study of PD-L1 blockade in urothelial cancer. TCRdb's copy holds only in-frame clones and misses some; the assay was immunoSEQ multiplex PCR. The sample records 45,000 to 60,000 clones, 88% being singletons. Time point given: peripheral blood 6 weeks after treatment start. The source material was PBMCs, sampled around atezolizumab (anti-PD-L1) treatment. The receptor set was obtained from a man in his sixties with urothelial cancer.

The genes are TRBV19 and TRBJ1-1; weak D call: TRBD1 (6 bases). V was clipped by 2 bases and J by 5 bases, with 12 bases between them. The CDR3 is 14 amino acids. Germline V gene data show CDR1 as LNHDA and CDR2 as SQIVND (reference sequence). The CDR3 is CASSITGQSTEAFF. The CDR3 bases are TGTGCCAGTAGTATAACAGGGCAGAGTACTGAAGCTTTCTTT. The full variable domain, with the rest looked up from reference TRBV19 and TRBJ1-1, is DGGITQSPKYLFRKEGQNVTLSCEQNLNHDAMYWYRQDPGQGLRLIYYSQIVNDFQKGDIAEGYSVSREKKESFPLTVTSAQKNPTAFYLCASSITGQSTEAFFGQGTRLTVV.

The count of this clone is one. V usage is TRBV5-1 and J usage is TRBJ2-7; a possible D gene is TRBD1 (6 bases). CDR3 length: 15 amino acids. Germline CDR1 is SGHRS and CDR2 is YFSETQ. Trimming pared 3 bases from V and 0 bases from J, leaving 13 bases between. CDR3 amino acids: CASSSTGISSYEQYF. The CDR3 bases are TGCGCCAGCAGCTCAACAGGGATAAGCTCCTACGAGCAGTACTTC.

The V call is TRBV28, the J call TRBJ2-2, with D hard to call. Per germline, CDR1 MDHEN and CDR2 SYDVKM. Trimming removed 2 bases at V and 6 bases at J, with 10 bases between. There are 14 residues in the CDR3. The CDR3 DNA follows: TGTGCCAGCAGTTTAAACCCTACCCCCGGGGAGCTGTTTTTT. It is translated as CASSLNPTPGELFF.

This clone appeared once. The gene calls are TRBV5-5 and TRBJ2-2; a possible D gene is TRBD1 (6 bases). CDR3 size: 16 residues. Per germline, CDR1 SGHKS and CDR2 YYEKEE (reference sequence). V was clipped by 3 bases and J by 0 bases, with 12 bases between them. Here the CDR3 DNA reads TGTGCCAGCAGCTCCGACTGGACAGCGAACACCGGGGAGCTGTTTTTT. Translated, it gives CASSSDWTANTGELFF.

V usage is TRBV6-6 and J usage is TRBJ2-3, with 9 bases matching TRBD1. The CDR3 is made up of 15 amino acids. V was pared by 6 bases and J by 4 bases, with 8 bases of the junction left unmatched. From germline, CDR1 is MNHNY and CDR2 SVGAGI (reference sequence). In DNA form, the CDR3 reads TGTGCCAGCAGGGACAGGGGTGAAGTTGCAGATACGCAGTATTTT. It is translated as CASRDRGEVADTQYF.

The genes are TRBV5-1 and TRBJ2-6; 7 positions agree with TRBD1. V dropped 4 bases and J dropped 2; count of bases not matched to a gene: 3. The CDR3 loop spans 15 amino acids. Germline V gene sequence: CDR1 SGHRS, CDR2 YFSETQ. The CDR3 DNA reads as TGCGCCAGCAGCAGAACAGGGGCTGGGGCCAACGTCCTGACTTTC. Protein product: CASSRTGAGANVLTF.

This clone has only a few counts. V usage is TRBV10-2 and J usage is TRBJ2-1, with 9 positions matching TRBD1. Germline values: CDR1 WSHSY, CDR2 SAAADI. The trim removed 6 bases at V and 13 bases at J, leaving 13 bases unmatched. The CDR3 spans 14 residues. CDR3 protein: CASSVPGQGWGQFF. The CDR3 nucleotides are TGCGCCAGCAGCGTACCGGGACAGGGTTGGGGACAGTTCTTC.

This chain joins TRBV27 and TRBJ1-1; possibly TRBD1 for D (5 bases). Germline CDR1 reads MNHEY; CDR2 reads SMNVEV (reference sequence). Trimming cost V 6 bases and J 4 bases, with 15 bases left between them. The CDR3 is made up of 14 amino acids. This chain's CDR3 is CASSLTVGATEAFF. As DNA, the CDR3 is TGTGCCAGCAGCCTGACAGTAGGTGCCACTGAAGCTTTCTTT.

This chain connects TRBV9 to TRBJ2-7, with D possibly being TRBD1 (6 bases). Germline V gene lookup returns CDR1 SGDLS and CDR2 YYNGEE. The length of the CDR3 is 15 residues. Trimming removed 0 bases from V and 0 bases from J, with 10 bases in between. The chain's CDR3 is CASSVGTASSYEQYF. The DNA of the CDR3 is TGTGCCAGCAGCGTAGGGACAGCTAGCTCCTACGAGCAGTACTTC.

This chain joins TRBV5-1 and TRBJ1-1, with a tentative D call TRBD1 (5 bases). This CDR3 contains 16 residues. Germline CDR1 is SGHRS and CDR2 is YFSETQ. V lost 2 bases to trimming and J lost 1 base, with 15 bases between them. The CDR3 bases are TGCGCCAGCAGCTTATTCGGCAGCGGGACGAACACTGAAGCTTTCTTT. Protein sequence: CASSLFGSGTNTEAFF.

The chain joins TRBV19 to TRBJ2-5, with 12 bases lining up with TRBD2. Germline V gives CDR1 LNHDA, CDR2 SQIVND (reference sequence). The CDR3 is 16 amino acids. V shed 2 bases and J 4 bases; nucleotides not matched to a gene: 5. CDR3 nucleotides: TGTGCCAGTAGTATATTCCTAGCGGGAGGGAGAGAGACCCAGTACTTC. This gives the protein CASSIFLAGGRETQYF.

This chain connects TRBV10-2 to TRBJ1-1; weak D call: TRBD1 (5 bases). CDR3 length: 14 residues. Between the trimmed V and J ends, which lost 0 bases and 4 bases, there was a span of 9 bases. Germline assignment: CDR1 WSHSY and CDR2 SAAADI. The CDR3 DNA follows: TGCGCCAGCAGTGAGTCCGGCAGGGTCACTGAAGCTTTCTTT. This translates into CASSESGRVTEAFF.

The CDR3 here is CATSSRSGPSTDTQYF. The DNA of the CDR3 is TGTGCCACCAGCTCCCGGTCGGGTCCTAGCACAGATACGCAGTATTTT. The chain recombines TRBV15 with TRBJ2-3, with unresolved D. The CDR3 has 16 residues. The V end lost 5 bases, the J end lost 0 bases, and 15 bases lay between the germline ends. The germline CDR1 and CDR2 sequences are LNHNV and YYDKDF (reference sequence).

CDR3 amino acids: CAQLWDRGYEQYF. The CDR3 DNA reads as TGTGCCCAGCTCTGGGACAGGGGATACGAGCAGTACTTC. V gene TRBV2 combines with J gene TRBJ2-7, with TRBD1 matching 10 bases. CDR1 and CDR2 (germline): SNHLY, FYNNEI. Losses at the gene ends were 11 bases for V and 4 bases for J; bases not matched to a gene: 8. This CDR3 is 13 amino acids long. Full variable domain (remainder filled in from reference TRBV2 and TRBJ2-7): EPEVTQTPSHQVTQMGQEVILRCVPISNHLYFYWYRQILGQKVEFLVSFYNNEISEKSEIFDDQFSVERPDGSNFTLKIRSTKLEDSAMYFCAQLWDRGYEQYFGPGTRLTVT.

The J gene is TRBJ2-3, the V gene TRBV28; D is possibly TRBD2 (6 bases). V lost 6 bases to trimming and J lost 5 bases, with 15 bases between them. The CDR3 covers 14 residues. Germline V CDR1 and CDR2: MDHEN, SYDVKM. Here the CDR3 DNA reads TGTGCCAGCAGCCACGGAGGGTCTGTAGATACGCAGTATTTT. It is translated as CASSHGGSVDTQYF.

The V gene is TRBV5-4, the J gene TRBJ1-2; possibly TRBD1 for D (5 bases). The CDR3 contains 12 residues. The germline V and J ends were trimmed by 4 bases and 4 bases, with 8 bases remaining between them. The germline V gene encodes CDR1 SGHNT and CDR2 YYREEE (reference sequence). The CDR3 is CASSLDTYGYTF. For the CDR3, the DNA is TGTGCCAGCAGCCTGGACACCTATGGCTACACCTTC.

The chain joins TRBV30 to TRBJ2-5, with 9 bases fitting TRBD2. The CDR3 length is 15 residues. CDR1 and CDR2 (germline): GTSNPN, SVGIG (reference sequence). The V gene end was trimmed by 3 bases and the J gene end by 2 bases; junction bases not matched to a gene: 7. CDR3: CAWRVVSGGQETQYF. The CDR3, as DNA: TGTGCCTGGAGGGTCGTAAGCGGGGGGCAAGAGACCCAGTACTTC.

The rearrangement links TRBV7-8 to TRBJ2-7; 8 bases match TRBD2. The trim removed 3 bases at V and 2 bases at J, leaving 3 bases unmatched. The CDR3 totals 14 residues. Germline V gene sequence: CDR1 SGHVS, CDR2 FQNEAQ. The CDR3 protein is CASSLLAGTYEQYF. CDR3 coding DNA: TGTGCCAGCAGCTTGCTAGCGGGTACCTACGAGCAGTACTTC.

V gene TRBV7-6 combines with J gene TRBJ2-2, with 10 bases matching TRBD1. Unmatched junction bases numbered 5, after V lost 5 bases and J lost 5 bases. CDR3 length: 15 residues. Germline CDR1 reads SGHVS; CDR2 reads FNYEAQ. Written as DNA, the CDR3 is TGTGCCAGCAGCGCCGGACAGGGGGTAACCGGGGAGCTGTTTTTT. This sequence encodes CASSAGQGVTGELFF.

The J gene is TRBJ2-7, the V gene TRBV29-1, with D perhaps TRBD2 (5 bases). The V gene lost 1 base and the J gene lost 5 bases, with 9 bases spanning the gap. The CDR3 is 12 residues long. Germline V gives CDR1 SQVTM, CDR2 ANQGSEA. In DNA, the CDR3 is TGCAGCGTTGAAGGAGGGATCCACGAGCAGTACTTC. Protein sequence: CSVEGGIHEQYF.

The chain carries TRBV4-3 and TRBJ2-5, with D unclear. V gave up 1 base and J gave up 4 bases, with 16 bases separating them. The CDR3 length is 16 residues. CDR1 and CDR2 (germline): LGHNA, YSLEER. CDR3 sequence (DNA): TGCGCCAGCAGCCAAGCATTTCCCGGTTACGCAGAGACCCAGTACTTC. Its translation: CASSQAFPGYAETQYF.

J is TRBJ2-3 and V is TRBV5-4; 10 bases line up with TRBD2. Germline V gene lookup returns CDR1 SGHNT and CDR2 YYREEE (reference sequence). The CDR3 runs to 15 residues. The V and J ends lost 3 bases and 0 bases, in that order; junction bases with no gene match: 1. The CDR3 nucleotides are TGTGCCAGCAGCTATAGCGGGAGGAGCACAGATACGCAGTATTTT. This codes for CASSYSGRSTDTQYF.

The chain recombines TRBV4-2 with TRBJ2-3, with a possible D match to TRBD2 (6 bases). V lost 0 bases, J lost 0 bases, and 13 bases lay in between. This CDR3 is 17 amino acids long. Germline CDR1 is LGHNA and CDR2 is YNFKEQ. DNA for the CDR3: TGTGCCAGCAGCCAAGATCCCGGGGGACCAAGCACAGATACGCAGTATTTT. This encodes CASSQDPGGPSTDTQYF.

The CDR3 region is CASSFSRDYMNTEAFF. In DNA, the CDR3 is TGTGCCAGCAGCTTTAGCAGGGACTACATGAACACTGAAGCTTTCTTT. The chain carries TRBV7-8 and TRBJ1-1, with a tentative D call TRBD1 (5 bases). Trimming took off 3 bases at V and 0 bases at J, with 14 bases between the two ends. This CDR3 region has 16 residues. Germline V CDR1 and CDR2: SGHVS, FQNEAQ. Complete variable domain (other parts from reference TRBV7-8 and TRBJ1-1): GAGVSQSPRYKVAKRGQDVALRCDPISGHVSLFWYQQALGQGPEFLTYFQNEAQLDKSGLPSDRFFAERPEGSVSTLKIQRTQQEDSAVYLCASSFSRDYMNTEAFFGQGTRLTVV.

The V call is TRBV5-1, the J call TRBJ1-3; no clear D gene. The CDR3 sequence is 12 residues long. Trimming removed 0 bases at V and 8 bases at J, with 6 bases between. CDR1 is SGHRS, CDR2 YFSETQ, per germline. CDR3 sequence: CASSLGRDTIYF. CDR3 nucleotide sequence: TGCGCCAGCAGCTTGGGGAGGGACACCATATATTTT.

This clone came up once. The genes are TRBV19 and TRBJ1-5; 9 bases match TRBD1. The ends lost 4 bases at V and 9 bases at J; junction bases unmatched: 7. Germline V gene sequence: CDR1 LNHDA, CDR2 SQIVND (reference sequence). CDR3 size: 14 residues. The CDR3 DNA reads TGTGCCAGTAGTAGGGACAGGGCTGTTTGGCCCCAGCATTTT. The encoded protein is CASSRDRAVWPQHF.

This clone was detected once. The rearrangement links TRBV19 to TRBJ2-1, with TRBD1 matching over 12 bases. This CDR3 is 15 amino acids long. The J segment lost 9 bases and the V segment lost 4 bases, leaving 7 bases of the junction unmatched. Germline-derived CDR1 and CDR2 are LNHDA and SQIVND (reference sequence). The DNA of the CDR3 is TGTGCCAGTAGTACACGGGACAGGGGGCTCGTTGAGCAGTTCTTC. Translated, it gives CASSTRDRGLVEQFF.

This sequence joins TRBV5-5 and TRBJ1-2; perhaps TRBD1 as D (6 bases). V lost 1 base and J lost 7, with 11 bases in between. Germline CDR1 and CDR2: SGHKS and YYEKEE (reference sequence). CDR3 length: 13 amino acids. CDR3: CASSLNGGTGYTF. CDR3 bases: TGTGCCAGCAGCTTGAATGGGGGCACTGGCTACACCTTC.

The CDR3: CSVEQGRITDTQYF. CDR3 in DNA: TGCAGCGTAGAACAGGGTCGGATCACAGATACGCAGTATTTT. This chain connects TRBV29-1 to TRBJ2-3, with D maybe TRBD1 (6 bases). The ends were cut back, 6 bases at V and 2 bases at J, with 15 bases in the middle. From germline, CDR1 is SQVTM and CDR2 ANQGSEA. CDR3 length equals 14 residues.

The chain employs TRBV5-1 and TRBJ2-7; TRBD2 matches at 7 bases. The CDR3 has 14 residues. CDR1 SGHRS and CDR2 YFSETQ come from the germline V gene. V trimming: 5 bases; J trimming: 0 bases; junction bases outside the gene matches: 5. CDR3 bases: TGCGCCAGCAGGGCTGGGGGGGGCTCCTACGAGCAGTACTTC. It translates to CASRAGGGSYEQYF.

The genes are TRBV4-1 and TRBJ2-3; possibly TRBD1 for D (6 bases). This CDR3 contains 15 residues. The V and J ends lost 4 bases and 0 bases respectively, with 11 bases between them. The germline V gene has CDR1 MGHRA and CDR2 YSYEKL. The CDR3 DNA sequence: TGCGCCAGCAGCCTAAGGACAGAGAGCACAGATACGCAGTATTTT. As protein: CASSLRTESTDTQYF.

The V gene is TRBV7-2, the J gene TRBJ2-2; D not certain. CDR1 and CDR2 (germline): SGHTA, FQGNSA. The germline V and J ends were trimmed by 1 base and 2 bases, with 8 bases remaining between them. The CDR3 loop spans 15 amino acids. The CDR3 DNA is TGTGCCAGCAGCTTAGGACATCAAAACACCGGGGAGCTGTTTTTT. This codes for CASSLGHQNTGELFF.